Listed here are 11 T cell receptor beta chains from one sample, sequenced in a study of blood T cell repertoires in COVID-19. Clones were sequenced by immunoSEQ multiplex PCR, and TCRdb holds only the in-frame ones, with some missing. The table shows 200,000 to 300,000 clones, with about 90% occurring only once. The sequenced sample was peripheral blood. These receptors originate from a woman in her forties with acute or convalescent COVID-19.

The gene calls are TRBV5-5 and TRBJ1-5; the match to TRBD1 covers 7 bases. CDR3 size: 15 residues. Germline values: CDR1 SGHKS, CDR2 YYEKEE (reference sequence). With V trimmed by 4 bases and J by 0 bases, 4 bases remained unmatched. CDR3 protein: CASSTGQSSNQPQHF. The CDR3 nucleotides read TGTGCCAGCAGCACGGGACAGTCTAGCAATCAGCCCCAGCATTTT.

The CDR3 loop reads CASSPGGGTSFHEQFF. The CDR3 bases are TGTGCCAGCAGCCCGGGGGGTGGGACTAGCTTCCATGAGCAGTTCTTC. The V and J genes are TRBV5-4 and TRBJ2-1; TRBD2 matches at 9 bases. Germline values: CDR1 SGHNT, CDR2 YYREEE (reference sequence). Losses at the gene ends were 4 bases for V and 8 bases for J; bases not matched to a gene: 13. The CDR3 runs 16 residues. Combining the CDR3 with reference TRBV5-4 and TRBJ2-1 gives the whole variable domain ETGVTQSPTHLIKTRGQQVTLRCSSQSGHNTVSWYQQALGQGPQFIFQYYREEENGRGNFPPRFSGLQFPNYSSELNVNALELDDSALYLCASSPGGGTSFHEQFFGPGTRLTVL.

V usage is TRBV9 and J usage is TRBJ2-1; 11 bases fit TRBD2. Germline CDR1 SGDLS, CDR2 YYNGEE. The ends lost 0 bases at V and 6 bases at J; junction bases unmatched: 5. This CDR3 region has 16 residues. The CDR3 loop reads CASSVVGLAGGNEQFF. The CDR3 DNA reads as TGTGCCAGCAGCGTAGTAGGTCTAGCGGGGGGCAATGAGCAGTTCTTC.

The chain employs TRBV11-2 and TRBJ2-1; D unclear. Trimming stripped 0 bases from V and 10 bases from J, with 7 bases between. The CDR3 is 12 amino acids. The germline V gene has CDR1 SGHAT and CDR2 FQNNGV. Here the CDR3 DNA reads TGTGCCAGCAGCTTAGATCTAGGCGAGCAGTTCTTC. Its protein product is CASSLDLGEQFF.

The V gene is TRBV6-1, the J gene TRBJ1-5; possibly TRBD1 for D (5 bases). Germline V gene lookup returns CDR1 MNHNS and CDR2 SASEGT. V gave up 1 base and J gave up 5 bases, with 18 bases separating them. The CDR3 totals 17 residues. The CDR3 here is CASSEVGWGGTYQPQHF. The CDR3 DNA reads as TGTGCCAGCAGTGAAGTGGGGTGGGGGGGAACTTATCAGCCCCAGCATTTT.

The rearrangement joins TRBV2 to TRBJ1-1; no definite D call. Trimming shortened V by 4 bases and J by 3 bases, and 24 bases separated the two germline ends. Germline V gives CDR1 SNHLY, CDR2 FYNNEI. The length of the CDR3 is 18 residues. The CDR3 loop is CASSGPTTADARDTEAFF. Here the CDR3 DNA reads TGTGCCAGCAGTGGCCCTACTACGGCCGACGCTCGCGACACTGAAGCTTTCTTT.

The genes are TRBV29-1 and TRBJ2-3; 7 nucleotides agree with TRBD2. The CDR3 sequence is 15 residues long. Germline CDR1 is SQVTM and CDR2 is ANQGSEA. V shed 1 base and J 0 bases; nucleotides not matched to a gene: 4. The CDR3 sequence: CSVEAVGGSTDTQYF. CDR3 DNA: TGCAGCGTTGAAGCGGTGGGGGGGAGCACAGATACGCAGTATTTT.

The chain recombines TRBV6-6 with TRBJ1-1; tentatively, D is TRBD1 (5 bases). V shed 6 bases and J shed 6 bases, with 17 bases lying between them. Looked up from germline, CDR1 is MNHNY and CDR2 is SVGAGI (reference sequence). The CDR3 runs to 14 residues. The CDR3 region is CASSFDSAQPEAFF. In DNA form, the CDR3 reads TGTGCCAGCAGCTTTGACAGTGCTCAACCTGAAGCTTTCTTT.

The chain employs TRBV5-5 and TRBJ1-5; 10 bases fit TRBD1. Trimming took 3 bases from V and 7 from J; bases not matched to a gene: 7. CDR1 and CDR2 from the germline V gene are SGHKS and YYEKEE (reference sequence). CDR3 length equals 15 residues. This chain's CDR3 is CASSSGQGVGQPQHF. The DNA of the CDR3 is TGTGCCAGCAGCTCTGGACAGGGGGTCGGCCAGCCCCAGCATTTT.

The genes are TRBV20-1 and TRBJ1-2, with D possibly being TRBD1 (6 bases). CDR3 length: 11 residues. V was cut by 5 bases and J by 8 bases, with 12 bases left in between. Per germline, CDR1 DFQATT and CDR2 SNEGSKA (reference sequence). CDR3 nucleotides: TGCAGTGCTGGACAGCCTTGGGGCTACACCTTC. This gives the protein CSAGQPWGYTF.

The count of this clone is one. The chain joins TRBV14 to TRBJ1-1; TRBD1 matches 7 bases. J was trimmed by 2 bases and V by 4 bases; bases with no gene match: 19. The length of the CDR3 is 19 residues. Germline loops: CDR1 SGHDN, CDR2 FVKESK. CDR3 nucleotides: TGTGCCAGCAGCCGAAGTGGACTGGACAGGAGAAGAGCTAACACTGAAGCTTTCTTT. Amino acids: CASSRSGLDRRRANTEAFF.